The clone carrying this T cell receptor beta chain has at least ten counts. Its antigen remains unidentified. This sample is part of a study of molecular identifiers for immune sequencing clone quantification. Regarding the study as a whole: Spiked Jurkat TCR RNA equivalent to one cell reportedly surfaced among roughly 1 million naive cells. Clones that exceeded 20 RNA copies held over 99% of effector molecules, yet under 1% in naive cells.

Naive CD8 libraries used about 20,000 to 1,000,000 sorted cells and 10%, 30% or 50% RNA. Sorting defined naive CD8 T cells as CD8+CD4-CCR7+CD45RA+. Germline CDR1 reads MNHEY; CDR2 reads SVGEGT. The V gene end was trimmed by 6 bases and the J gene end by 8 bases; junction bases not matched to a gene: 12. CDR3 size: 14 residues. TCRdb re-called the PCR reads with MiXCR, one entry per CDR3 protein. The table includes more than 300,000 distinct CDR3 sequences, about 20% detected once. This sequence originates from a human donor in good health. Some libraries in this study had Jurkat cell RNA spiked in. This chain links TRBV6-2 or TRBV6-3 with TRBJ1-2, with TRBD1 identical over 7 bases. The sequenced sample was naive CD8+ T cells from blood, with Jurkat cell RNA spiked in. Subset meaning: FACS-sorted CD8+CD4-CCR7+CD45RA+ naive T cells. This CDR3 reads CASRLDRSSTGYTF. The CDR3 nucleotides read TGTGCCAGCAGGCTGGACAGGTCGTCTACGGGCTACACCTTC.